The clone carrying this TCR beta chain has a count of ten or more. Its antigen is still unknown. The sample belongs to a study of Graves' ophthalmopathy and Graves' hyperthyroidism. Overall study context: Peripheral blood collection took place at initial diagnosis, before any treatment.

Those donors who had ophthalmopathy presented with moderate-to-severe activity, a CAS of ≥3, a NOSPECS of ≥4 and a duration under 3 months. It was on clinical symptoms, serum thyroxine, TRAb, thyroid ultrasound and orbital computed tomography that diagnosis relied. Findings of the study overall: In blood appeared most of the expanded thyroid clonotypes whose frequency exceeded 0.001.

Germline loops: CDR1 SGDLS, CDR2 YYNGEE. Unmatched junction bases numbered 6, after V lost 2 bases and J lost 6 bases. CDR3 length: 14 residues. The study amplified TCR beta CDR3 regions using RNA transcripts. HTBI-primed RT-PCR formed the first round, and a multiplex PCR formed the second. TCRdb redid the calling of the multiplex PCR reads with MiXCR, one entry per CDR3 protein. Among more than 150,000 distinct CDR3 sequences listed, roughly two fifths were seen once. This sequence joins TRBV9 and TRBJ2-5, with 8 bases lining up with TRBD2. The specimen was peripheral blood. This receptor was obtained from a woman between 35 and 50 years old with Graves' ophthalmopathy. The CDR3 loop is CASSVRGGRQTQYF. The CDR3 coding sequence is TGTGCCAGCAGCGTCCGGGGGGGCCGCCAGACCCAGTACTTC.